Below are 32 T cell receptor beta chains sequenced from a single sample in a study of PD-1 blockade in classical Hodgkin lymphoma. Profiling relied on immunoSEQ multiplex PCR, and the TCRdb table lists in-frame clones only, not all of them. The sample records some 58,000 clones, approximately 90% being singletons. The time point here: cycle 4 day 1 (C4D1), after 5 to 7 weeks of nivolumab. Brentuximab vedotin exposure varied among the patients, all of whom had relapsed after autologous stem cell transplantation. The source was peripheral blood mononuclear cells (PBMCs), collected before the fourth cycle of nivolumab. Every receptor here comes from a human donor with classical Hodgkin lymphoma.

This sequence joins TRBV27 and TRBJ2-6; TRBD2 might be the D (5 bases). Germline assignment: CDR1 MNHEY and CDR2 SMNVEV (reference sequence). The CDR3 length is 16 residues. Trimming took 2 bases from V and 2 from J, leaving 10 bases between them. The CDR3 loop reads CASSLIPGAGANVLTF. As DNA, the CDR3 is TGTGCCAGCAGTTTAATTCCCGGGGCTGGGGCCAACGTCCTGACTTTC.

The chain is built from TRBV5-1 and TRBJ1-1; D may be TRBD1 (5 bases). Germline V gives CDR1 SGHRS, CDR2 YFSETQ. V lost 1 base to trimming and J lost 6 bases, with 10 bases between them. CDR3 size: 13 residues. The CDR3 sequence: CASSLSRDSEAFF. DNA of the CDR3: TGCGCCAGCAGCTTGTCCAGGGACTCTGAAGCTTTCTTT.

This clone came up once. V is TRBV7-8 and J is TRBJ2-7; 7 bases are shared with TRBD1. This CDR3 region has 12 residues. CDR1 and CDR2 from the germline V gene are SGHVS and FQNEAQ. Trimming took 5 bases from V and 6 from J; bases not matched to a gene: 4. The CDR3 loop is CASSKTGPEQYF. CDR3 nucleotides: TGTGCCAGCAGCAAGACAGGGCCCGAGCAGTACTTC.

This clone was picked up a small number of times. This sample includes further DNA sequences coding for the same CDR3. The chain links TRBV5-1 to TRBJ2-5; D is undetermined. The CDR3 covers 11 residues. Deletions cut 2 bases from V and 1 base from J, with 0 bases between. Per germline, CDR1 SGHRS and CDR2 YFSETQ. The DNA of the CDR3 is TGCGCCAGCAGCTTCCAAGAGACCCAGTACTTC. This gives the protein CASSFQETQYF.

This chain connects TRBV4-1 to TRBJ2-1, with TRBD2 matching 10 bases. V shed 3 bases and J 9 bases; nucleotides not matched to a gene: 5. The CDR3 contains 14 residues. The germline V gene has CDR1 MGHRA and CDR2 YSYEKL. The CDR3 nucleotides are TGCGCCAGCAGCCATTATGGACTAGCGGTTGAGCAGTTCTTC. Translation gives CASSHYGLAVEQFF.

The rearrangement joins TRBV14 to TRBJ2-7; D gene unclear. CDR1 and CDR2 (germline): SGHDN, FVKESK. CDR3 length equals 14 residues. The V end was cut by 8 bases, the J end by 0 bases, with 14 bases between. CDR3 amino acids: CASSGVRSSYEQYF. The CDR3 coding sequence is TGTGCCAGCTCAGGAGTCCGAAGCTCCTACGAGCAGTACTTC.

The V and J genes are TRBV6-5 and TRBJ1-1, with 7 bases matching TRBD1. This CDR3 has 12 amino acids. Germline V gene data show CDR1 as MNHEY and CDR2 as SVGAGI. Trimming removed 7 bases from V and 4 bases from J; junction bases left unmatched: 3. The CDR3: CASIAGGTEAFF. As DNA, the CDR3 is TGTGCCAGCATAGCAGGGGGCACTGAAGCTTTCTTT.

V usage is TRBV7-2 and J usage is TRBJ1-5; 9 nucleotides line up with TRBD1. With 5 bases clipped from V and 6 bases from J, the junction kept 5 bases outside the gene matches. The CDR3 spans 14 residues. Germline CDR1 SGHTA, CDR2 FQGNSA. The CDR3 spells CASSPDRGFQPQHF. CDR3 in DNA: TGTGCCAGCAGCCCGGACAGGGGTTTTCAGCCCCAGCATTTT. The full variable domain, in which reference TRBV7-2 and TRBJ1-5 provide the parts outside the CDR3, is GAGVSQSPSNKVTEKGKDVELRCDPISGHTALYWYRQSLGQGLEFLIYFQGNSAPDKSGLPSDRFSAERTGGSVSTLTIQRTQQEDSAVYLCASSPDRGFQPQHFGDGTRLSIL.

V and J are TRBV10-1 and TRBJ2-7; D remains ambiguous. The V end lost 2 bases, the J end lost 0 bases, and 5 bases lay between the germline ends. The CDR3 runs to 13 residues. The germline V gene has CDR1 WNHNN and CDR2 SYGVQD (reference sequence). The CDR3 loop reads CASSEELSYEQYF. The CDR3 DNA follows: TGCGCCAGCAGTGAGGAGCTCTCCTACGAGCAGTACTTC.

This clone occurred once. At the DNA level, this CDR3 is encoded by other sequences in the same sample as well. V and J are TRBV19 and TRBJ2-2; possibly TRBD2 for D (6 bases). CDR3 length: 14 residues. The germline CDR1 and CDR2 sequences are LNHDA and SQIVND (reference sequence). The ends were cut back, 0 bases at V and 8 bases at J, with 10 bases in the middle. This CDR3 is CASSIDRGTGELFF. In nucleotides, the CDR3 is TGTGCCAGTAGTATAGATCGGGGGACGGGGGAGCTGTTTTTT.

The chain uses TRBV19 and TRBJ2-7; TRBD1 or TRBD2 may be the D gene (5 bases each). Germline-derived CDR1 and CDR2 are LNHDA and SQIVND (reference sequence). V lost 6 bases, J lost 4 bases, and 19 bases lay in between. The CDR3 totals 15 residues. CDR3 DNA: TGTGCCAGTAGCCCGGGGCTAGGGAGTAGTTACGAGCAGTACTTC. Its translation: CASSPGLGSSYEQYF.

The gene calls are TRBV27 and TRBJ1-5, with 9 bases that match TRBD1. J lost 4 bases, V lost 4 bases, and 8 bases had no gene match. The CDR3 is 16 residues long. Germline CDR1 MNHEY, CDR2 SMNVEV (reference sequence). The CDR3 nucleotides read TGTGCCAGCAGTTCCACTTCCGGGACAGGGAATCAGCCCCAGCATTTT. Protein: CASSSTSGTGNQPQHF.

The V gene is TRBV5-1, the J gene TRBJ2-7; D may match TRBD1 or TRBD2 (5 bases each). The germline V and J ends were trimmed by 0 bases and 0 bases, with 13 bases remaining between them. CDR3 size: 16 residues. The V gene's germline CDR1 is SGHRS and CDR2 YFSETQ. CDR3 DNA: TGCGCCAGCAGCTTGGCCGGGGCAGGGACCTCCTACGAGCAGTACTTC. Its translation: CASSLAGAGTSYEQYF.

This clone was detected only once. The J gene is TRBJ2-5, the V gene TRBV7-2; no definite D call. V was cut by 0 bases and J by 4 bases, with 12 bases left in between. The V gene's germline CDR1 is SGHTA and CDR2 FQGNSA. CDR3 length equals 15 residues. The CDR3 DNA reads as TGTGCCAGCAGCTTAGCGATAGGGTCCCGAGAGACCCAGTACTTC. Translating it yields CASSLAIGSRETQYF.

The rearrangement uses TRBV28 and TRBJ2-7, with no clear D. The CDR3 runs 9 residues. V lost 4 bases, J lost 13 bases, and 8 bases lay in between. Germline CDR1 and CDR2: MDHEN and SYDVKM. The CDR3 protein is CASSSHVYF. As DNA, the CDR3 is TGTGCCAGCAGTTCACACGTCTACTTC.

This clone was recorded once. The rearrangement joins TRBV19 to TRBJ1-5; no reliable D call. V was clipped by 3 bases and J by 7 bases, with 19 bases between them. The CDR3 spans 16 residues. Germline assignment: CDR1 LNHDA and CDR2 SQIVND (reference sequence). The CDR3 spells CASSINRGGKGQPQHF. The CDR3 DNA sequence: TGTGCCAGTAGTATTAATCGTGGAGGGAAGGGCCAGCCCCAGCATTTT.

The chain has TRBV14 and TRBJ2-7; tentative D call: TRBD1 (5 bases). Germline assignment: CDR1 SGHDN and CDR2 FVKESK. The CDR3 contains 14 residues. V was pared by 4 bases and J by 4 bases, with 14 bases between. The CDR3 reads CASSRRQTFYEQYF. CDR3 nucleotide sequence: TGTGCCAGCAGCCGTAGACAGACGTTTTACGAGCAGTACTTC.

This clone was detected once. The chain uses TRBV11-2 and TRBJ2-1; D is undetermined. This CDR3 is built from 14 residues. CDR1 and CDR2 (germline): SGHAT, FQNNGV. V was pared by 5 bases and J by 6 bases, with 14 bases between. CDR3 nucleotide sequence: TGTGCCAGCAGCCTAAATATCTTAACCAATGAGCAGTTCTTC. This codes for CASSLNILTNEQFF.

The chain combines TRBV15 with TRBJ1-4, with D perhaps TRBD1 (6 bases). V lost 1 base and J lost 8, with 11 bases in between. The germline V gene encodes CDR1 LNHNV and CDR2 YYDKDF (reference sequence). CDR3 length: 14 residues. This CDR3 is CATSRGDTWEKLFF. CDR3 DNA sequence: TGTGCCACCAGCAGAGGGGACACCTGGGAAAAACTGTTTTTT.

The CDR3 sequence: CASSGEYQETQYF. CDR3 bases: TGTGCCAGCAGCGGGGAGTATCAAGAGACCCAGTACTTC. V is TRBV7-8 and J is TRBJ2-5; possible D gene TRBD2, 5 bases. Germline CDR1 reads SGHVS; CDR2 reads FQNEAQ. Trimming cost V 5 bases and J 2 bases, with 9 bases left between them. The CDR3 is 13 residues long.

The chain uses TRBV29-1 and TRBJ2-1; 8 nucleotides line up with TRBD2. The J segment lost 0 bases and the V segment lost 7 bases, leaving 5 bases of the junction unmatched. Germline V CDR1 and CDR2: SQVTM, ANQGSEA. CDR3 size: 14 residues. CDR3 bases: TGCAGCGCCCTGACTAGCGACTCCTACAATGAGCAGTTCTTC. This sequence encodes CSALTSDSYNEQFF.

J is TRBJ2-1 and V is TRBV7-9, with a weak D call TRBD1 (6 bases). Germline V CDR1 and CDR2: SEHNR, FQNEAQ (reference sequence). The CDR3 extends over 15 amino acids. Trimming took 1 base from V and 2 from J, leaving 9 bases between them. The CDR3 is CASSLGGRTYNEQFF. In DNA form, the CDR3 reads TGTGCCAGCAGCTTAGGGGGGCGCACCTACAATGAGCAGTTCTTC.

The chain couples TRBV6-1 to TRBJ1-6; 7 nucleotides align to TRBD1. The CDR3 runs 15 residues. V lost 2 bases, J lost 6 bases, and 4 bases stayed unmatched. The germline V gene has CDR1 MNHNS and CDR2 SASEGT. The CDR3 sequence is CASSERDSFNSPLHF. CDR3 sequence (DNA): TGTGCCAGCAGTGAAAGGGACAGTTTTAATTCACCCCTCCACTTT.

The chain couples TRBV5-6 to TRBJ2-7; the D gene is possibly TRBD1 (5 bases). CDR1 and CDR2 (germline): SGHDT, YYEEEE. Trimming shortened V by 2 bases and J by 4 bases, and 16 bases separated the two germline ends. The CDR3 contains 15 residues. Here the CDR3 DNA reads TGTGCCAGCAGCTTAGGGGCCGGGCGACGGTACGAGCAGTACTTC. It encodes CASSLGAGRRYEQYF.

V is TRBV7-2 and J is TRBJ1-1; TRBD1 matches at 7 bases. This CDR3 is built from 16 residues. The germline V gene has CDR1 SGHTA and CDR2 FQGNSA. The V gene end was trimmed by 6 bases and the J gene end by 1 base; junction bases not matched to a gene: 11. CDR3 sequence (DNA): TGTGCCAGCAGTAATAGGGGGCAGGGCTCGAACACTGAAGCTTTCTTT. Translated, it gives CASSNRGQGSNTEAFF.

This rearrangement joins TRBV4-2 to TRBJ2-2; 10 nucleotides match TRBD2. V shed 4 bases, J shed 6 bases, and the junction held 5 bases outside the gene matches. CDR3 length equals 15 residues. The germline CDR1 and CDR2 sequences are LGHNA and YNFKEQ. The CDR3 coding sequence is TGTGCCAGCAGCCTGGGCGGACTAGCGGCCGGGGAGCTGTTTTTT. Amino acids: CASSLGGLAAGELFF.

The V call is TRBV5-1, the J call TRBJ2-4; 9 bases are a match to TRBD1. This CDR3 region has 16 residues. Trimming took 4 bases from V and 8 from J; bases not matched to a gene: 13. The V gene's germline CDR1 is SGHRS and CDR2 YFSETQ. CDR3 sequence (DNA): TGCGCCAGCAGCCCTGGGACAGGGTCCGCCAGGGACATTCAGTACTTC. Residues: CASSPGTGSARDIQYF.

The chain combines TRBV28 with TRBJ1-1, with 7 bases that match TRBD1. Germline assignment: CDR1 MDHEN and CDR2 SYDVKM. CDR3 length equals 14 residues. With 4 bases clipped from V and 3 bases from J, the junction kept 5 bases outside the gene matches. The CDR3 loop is CASSSLQGYTEAFF. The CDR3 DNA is TGTGCCAGCAGTTCTTTACAGGGGTACACTGAAGCTTTCTTT.

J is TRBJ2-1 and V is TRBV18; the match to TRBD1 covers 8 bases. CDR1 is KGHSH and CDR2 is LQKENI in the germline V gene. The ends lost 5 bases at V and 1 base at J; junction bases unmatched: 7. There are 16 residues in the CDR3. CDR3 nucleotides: TGTGCCAGCTCATTCCGGACAGGGCCATCCTACAATGAGCAGTTCTTC. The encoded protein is CASSFRTGPSYNEQFF.

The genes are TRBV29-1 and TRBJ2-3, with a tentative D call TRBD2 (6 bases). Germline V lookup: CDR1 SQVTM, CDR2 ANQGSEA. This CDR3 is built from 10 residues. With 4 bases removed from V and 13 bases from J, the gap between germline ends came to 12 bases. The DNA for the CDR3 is TGCAGCGTTGGGAGGGTCGAGGAGTATTTT. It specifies CSVGRVEEYF.

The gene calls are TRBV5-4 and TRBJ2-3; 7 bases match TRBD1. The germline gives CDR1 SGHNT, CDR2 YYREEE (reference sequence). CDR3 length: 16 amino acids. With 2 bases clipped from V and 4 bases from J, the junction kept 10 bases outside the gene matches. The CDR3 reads CASSFEPTGAPDTQYF. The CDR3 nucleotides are TGTGCCAGCAGCTTTGAACCTACAGGGGCGCCAGATACGCAGTATTTT. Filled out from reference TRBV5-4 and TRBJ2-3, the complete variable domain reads ETGVTQSPTHLIKTRGQQVTLRCSSQSGHNTVSWYQQALGQGPQFIFQYYREEENGRGNFPPRFSGLQFPNYSSELNVNALELDDSALYLCASSFEPTGAPDTQYFGPGTRLTVL.

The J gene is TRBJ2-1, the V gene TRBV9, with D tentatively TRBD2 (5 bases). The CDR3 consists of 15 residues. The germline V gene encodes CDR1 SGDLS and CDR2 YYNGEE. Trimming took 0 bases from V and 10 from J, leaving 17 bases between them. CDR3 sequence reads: CASSVDPSTGKEQFF. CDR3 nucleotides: TGTGCCAGCAGCGTAGACCCTTCTACCGGGAAGGAGCAGTTCTTC.